This T cell receptor (beta chain) is drawn from a study of blood T cell repertoires in COVID-19. About the study: Sample material is recorded as cDNA or gDNA derived from T cells, B-cell-depleted T cells, or PBMCs.

The V and J ends lost 3 bases and 7 bases respectively, with 7 bases between them. This CDR3 is built from 11 residues. From germline, CDR1 is GTSNPN and CDR2 SVGIG (reference sequence). Clones were read by immunoSEQ multiplex PCR, and TCRdb kept only the in-frame ones, dropping some. The sample shows about 86,000 clones, about nine tenths of them seen only once. This TCR came from a human donor in a cohort sampled during active COVID-19. The material sequenced was peripheral blood. The chain carries TRBV30 and TRBJ2-1; the D is unclear. This chain's CDR3 is CAWSFLNEQFF. The CDR3 coding sequence is TGTGCCTGGAGCTTTCTGAATGAGCAGTTCTTC. Full variable domain (missing parts from reference TRBV30 and TRBJ2-1): SQTIHQWPATLVQPVGSPLSLECTVEGTSNPNLYWYRQAAGRGLQLLFYSVGIGQISSEVPQNLSASRPQDRQFILSSKKLLLSDSGFYLCAWSFLNEQFFGPGTRLTVL.